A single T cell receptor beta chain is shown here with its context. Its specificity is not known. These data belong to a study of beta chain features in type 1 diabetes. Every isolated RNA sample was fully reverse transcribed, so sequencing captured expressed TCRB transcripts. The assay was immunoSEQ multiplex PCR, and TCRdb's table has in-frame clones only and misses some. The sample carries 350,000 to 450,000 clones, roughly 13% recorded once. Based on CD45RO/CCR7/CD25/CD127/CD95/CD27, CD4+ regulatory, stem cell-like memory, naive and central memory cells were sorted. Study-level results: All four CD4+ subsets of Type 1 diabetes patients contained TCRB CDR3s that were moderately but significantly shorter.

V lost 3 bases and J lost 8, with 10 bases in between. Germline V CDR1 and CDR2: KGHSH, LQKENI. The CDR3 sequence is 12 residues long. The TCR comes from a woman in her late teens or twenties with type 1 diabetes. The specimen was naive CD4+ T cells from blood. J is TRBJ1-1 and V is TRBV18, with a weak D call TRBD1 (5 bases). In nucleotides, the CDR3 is TGTGCCAGCTCACCCCAGGGCGTGGAAGCTTTCTTT. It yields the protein CASSPQGVEAFF.